These T cell receptor beta chains were read from a single sample in a study of identical twins. MiXCR, applied by TCRdb to the 5' RACE reads, yields one record per CDR3 protein. Among 600,000 to 800,000 distinct CDR3 sequences listed, approximately 22% were seen once. The data also belong to a second study, concerning T cells expressing NK-cell markers.

The sequencing sample was made of PBMCs. The receptors shown here come from a woman aged 18-30 years in good health. Both conserved end residues are part of each CDR3.

v_call cdr3_aa
TRBV15 CATSRVGAGGAYEQYF
TRBV4-3 CASSQDPYRHEQFF
TRBV3-1 CASSQGGLAGDEQFF
TRBV6-5 CASSYSRELAKNIQYF
TRBV7-3 CASSLMGTSGGSGEQFF
TRBV28 CAISQGLREQYF
TRBV20-1 CSARVAAGGGEQYF
TRBV11-1 CASSSGSVEQFF
TRBV12-3/TRBV12-4 CASSLRMRYNEQFF
TRBV20-1 CSASSPTQFEAFF
TRBV29-1 CSVGVRGTHQETQYF
TRBV3-1 CASSQAAGYEQYF
TRBV12-3/TRBV12-4 CASSLIRGDPRLLDSYNEQFF
TRBV12-3/TRBV12-4 CASSPYLAGDPEAFF
TRBV6-1 CASSLIGTSGGRVTQYF
TRBV20-1 CSAGERHRSYNEQFF
TRBV28 CASSLLSIGNEQFF
TRBV20-1 CSARTRDTPSLHF
TRBV4-3 CASSQEFGQFEAFF
TRBV12-3/TRBV12-4 CASSVFRGVTGELFF
TRBV5-6 CASSFWRTGELFF
TRBV20-1 CSAGGSGYNEQFF
TRBV6-6 CASSRTRYNEQFF
TRBV27 CASRRAFF
TRBV27 CASSLFRGEGTDTQYF
TRBV12-3/TRBV12-4 CASSSGIPNTIYF
TRBV5-1 CASRFMSLGNNEQFF
TRBV20-1 CSAAVFPTEFF
TRBV6-1 CASIREGGTYNEQFF
TRBV12-3/TRBV12-4 CASSLLGQWAFF
TRBV10-3 CASGPGETDTQYF
TRBV6-6 CASRPRGNHEQYF
TRBV7-9 CASSPNRGNGANVLTF
TRBV9 CASSVVGHGYTF
TRBV12-3/TRBV12-4 CASSSYSYEQYF
TRBV30 CAWSVGENTEAFF
TRBV7-2 CASSLIASGNNEQFF
TRBV5-1 CASSWGDPPYEQYF
TRBV4-3 CASSQDMSAGVTDTQYF
TRBV7-6 CASSAQGWHEQYF
TRBV7-2 CASSLIEPLAKNIQYF
TRBV12-3/TRBV12-4 CASSIRQGNYGYTF
TRBV7-2 CASSHSHSNQPQHF
TRBV5-1 CASSRKLLGQLAGGYTF
TRBV20-1 CSARTSDYYEQYF
TRBV25-1 CASSDLTGSSGNTIYF
TRBV20-1 CSARDPDPHGELFF
TRBV30 CAWSVPGSKDTEAFF
TRBV7-9 CASSLYEGPETQYF
TRBV12-3/TRBV12-4 CASSSRGQGWYTQYF
TRBV6-4 CAILIAGHEQYF
TRBV10-3 CAIRRGEYTDTQYF
TRBV6-5 CASSYSPGLLDVQYF
TRBV10-3 CAISPGQVREQYF
TRBV20-1 CSAPAGPEVQYF
TRBV7-9 CASSFSVQSYEQYF
TRBV29-1 CSVVTRGTDTQYF
TRBV5-1 CASSLEGHRLTGEQYF
TRBV20-1 CSAKDTGELFF
TRBV7-2 CASSPVQETQYF